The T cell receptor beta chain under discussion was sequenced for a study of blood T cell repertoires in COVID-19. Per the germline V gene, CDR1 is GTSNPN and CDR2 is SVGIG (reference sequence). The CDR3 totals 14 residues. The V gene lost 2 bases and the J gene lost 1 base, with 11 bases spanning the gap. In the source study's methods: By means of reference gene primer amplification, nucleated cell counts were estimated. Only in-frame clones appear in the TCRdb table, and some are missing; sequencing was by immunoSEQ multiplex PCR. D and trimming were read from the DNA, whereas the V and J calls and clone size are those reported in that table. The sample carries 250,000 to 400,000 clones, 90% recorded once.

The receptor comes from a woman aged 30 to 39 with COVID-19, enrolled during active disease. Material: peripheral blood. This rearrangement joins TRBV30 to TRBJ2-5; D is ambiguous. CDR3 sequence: CAWSYGQIQETQYF. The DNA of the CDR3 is TGTGCCTGGAGTTATGGGCAGATCCAAGAGACCCAGTACTTC. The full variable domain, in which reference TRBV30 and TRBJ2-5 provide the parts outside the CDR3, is SQTIHQWPATLVQPVGSPLSLECTVEGTSNPNLYWYRQAAGRGLQLLFYSVGIGQISSEVPQNLSASRPQDRQFILSSKKLLLSDSGFYLCAWSYGQIQETQYFGPGTRLLVL.